Here is one T cell receptor beta chain with its context. The data originate from a study of patients and donors after allogeneic stem cell transplantation. CDR1 and CDR2 (germline): LGHNA, YSLEER. CDR3 length: 16 residues. Trimming took off 4 bases at V and 0 bases at J, with 13 bases between the two ends. TCRdb processed the RT-PCR reads anew with MiXCR; each CDR3 protein has one entry. Among more than 150,000 distinct CDR3 sequences, more than 35% were seen once, and the ten largest hold 33%. Sequencing was done on a sample of blood, either unsorted or a sorted T cell fraction (not recorded which). This clonotype was sampled from a human donor who was either an allogeneic HSCT recipient or a stem cell or donor lymphocyte infusion donor (not recorded which). It is not recorded whose cells these are; they may come from a transplant donor. This chain connects TRBV4-3 to TRBJ1-3; D is ambiguous. The DNA of the CDR3 is TGCGCCAGCAGCCCCGGCCATCAGAGCTCTGGAAACACCATATATTTT. It translates to CASSPGHQSSGNTIYF.